The TCR beta chain described here comes from a study of T cells in localized non-small cell lung cancer. Profiling relied on immunoSEQ multiplex PCR, and the TCRdb table lists in-frame clones only, not all of them. The profile shows about 59,000 clones, about 90% of them singletons. Whole-study results and caveats: Adjacent lung held a median approximately 57 of the top 100 tumor clones.

As to this clone: The antigen remains undetermined.

The V gene's germline CDR1 is SGHTS and CDR2 YDEGEE. This CDR3 region has 13 residues. Trimming stripped 4 bases from V and 4 bases from J, with 11 bases between. The TCR comes from a man aged 35 to 69 with stage I squamous cell lung carcinoma. The material sequenced was peripheral blood, taken before any cancer treatment. The V call is TRBV5-8, the J call TRBJ1-1; tentatively, D is TRBD1 (5 bases). CDR3 sequence (DNA): TGTGCCAGCAGCCGGGGCCGGGGCACTGAAGCTTTCTTT. It yields the protein CASSRGRGTEAFF.